This TCR beta chain was captured by sequencing in a study of blood T cell repertoires in COVID-19. CDR3 length: 14 residues. The V end was cut by 3 bases, the J end by 1 base, with 9 bases between. Germline CDR1 LGHNA, CDR2 YSLEER. As to this clone: The sample has other DNA sequences that encode this CDR3 too.

Participant age was 18 to 89 years, and participants resided in about two dozen US areas. Original data processing: Researchers report that nucleated cell counts were estimated from reference gene primer amplification. TCRdb's copy holds only in-frame clones and misses some; the assay was immunoSEQ multiplex PCR. The DNA was the basis for D and trimming; V, J and clone size are from that table. The table records approximately 190,000 clones, roughly 82% of them present only once. The chain links TRBV4-3 to TRBJ1-1; D may be TRBD1 (5 bases). Sequences were obtained from PBMCs or T cells enriched from blood (not recorded which). The TCR originated in a woman aged 55-69 years with acute COVID-19. In DNA, the CDR3 is TGCGCCAGCAGCCAGGCCGACAGGAACACTGAAGCTTTCTTT. Residues: CASSQADRNTEAFF.